What follows are 17 T cell receptor beta chains derived from one specimen sequenced in a study of CD8 T cells in Susac syndrome. Random hexamers were used to reverse transcribe roughly 0.5 to 1 ug of RNA. TCRdb fed the immunoSEQ multiplex PCR reads into MiXCR, producing one record per CDR3 protein. This sample yields approximately 300,000 distinct CDR3 sequences, of which roughly 85% are seen a single time; roughly 0.22% belongs to the top ten. The source material was CD8+ T cells from PBMCs. These receptors were obtained from a human donor with multiple sclerosis.

The V gene is TRBV7-7, the J gene TRBJ2-7, with a tentative D call TRBD1 (6 bases). Trimming stripped 4 bases from V and 6 bases from J, with 13 bases between. The CDR3 is 13 amino acids. Germline CDR1 and CDR2: SSHAT and FNYEAQ (reference sequence). DNA for the CDR3: TGTGCCAGCAGCTCCCCGCCAGGGGTCGAGCAGTACTTC. It specifies CASSSPPGVEQYF.

The chain joins TRBV12-3 or TRBV12-4 to TRBJ2-1; 8 bases are a match to TRBD1. The V segment lost 5 bases and the J segment 3 bases; nucleotides outside the gene matches: 3. The CDR3 is made up of 14 amino acids. The CDR3 region is CASSQGAVYNEQFF. The CDR3 coding sequence is TGTGCCAGCAGTCAGGGGGCGGTCTACAATGAGCAGTTCTTC.

This chain joins TRBV3-1 and TRBJ2-2; D is ambiguous. CDR3 size: 15 residues. Trimming took off 3 bases at V and 0 bases at J, with 8 bases between the two ends. Germline-derived CDR1 and CDR2 are LGHDT and YNNKEL (reference sequence). The CDR3: CASSHPAANTGELFF. The CDR3 bases are TGTGCCAGCAGCCATCCGGCAGCGAACACCGGGGAGCTGTTTTTT.

CDR3 nucleotides: TGCGCCAGCAGCCAAGATAAGGCAGGTCGCTACAATGAGCAGTTCTTC. This encodes CASSQDKAGRYNEQFF. This chain joins TRBV4-3 and TRBJ2-1; D gene uncertain. Trimming stripped 0 bases from V and 3 bases from J, with 12 bases between. Looked up from germline, CDR1 is LGHNA and CDR2 is YSLEER. The CDR3 covers 16 residues.

This clonotype showed up just a few times. The chain is built from TRBV6-2 or TRBV6-3 and TRBJ2-7; unclear D gene. The V end was cut by 2 bases, the J end by 0 bases, with 2 bases between. Germline lookup yields CDR1 MNHEY and CDR2 SVGEGT. The length of the CDR3 is 12 residues. CDR3 coding DNA: TGTGCCAGCAGTTACACCTCCTACGAGCAGTACTTC. Residues: CASSYTSYEQYF.

The V call is TRBV9, the J call TRBJ2-2; possibly TRBD2 for D (5 bases). V shed 2 bases and J shed 1 base, with 9 bases lying between them. The germline V gene encodes CDR1 SGDLS and CDR2 YYNGEE. This CDR3 has 15 amino acids. The CDR3 spells CASSVRTVNTGELFF. The CDR3 DNA is TGTGCCAGCAGCGTCCGGACTGTGAACACCGGGGAGCTGTTTTTT.

This rearrangement joins TRBV19 to TRBJ2-2; no definite D call. Germline-derived CDR1 and CDR2 are LNHDA and SQIVND (reference sequence). The CDR3 loop spans 14 amino acids. Deletions cut 6 bases from V and 5 bases from J, with 13 bases between. CDR3: CASSPPGMTGELFF. DNA of the CDR3: TGTGCCAGTAGCCCCCCGGGTATGACCGGGGAGCTGTTTTTT.

J is TRBJ2-7 and V is TRBV20-1; D possibly uses TRBD1 or TRBD2 (5 bases each). This CDR3 contains 15 residues. Germline-derived CDR1 and CDR2 are DFQATT and SNEGSKA (reference sequence). Trimming stripped 1 base from V and 5 bases from J, with 18 bases between. The CDR3: CSARVGRGRLDEQYF. The CDR3 coding sequence is TGCAGTGCTAGAGTAGGTCGGGGCCGTTTGGACGAGCAGTACTTC.

This rearrangement joins TRBV19 to TRBJ2-2; D gene unclear. CDR3 size: 10 residues. Trimming left V 7 bases short and J 6 bases short, with 3 bases between. From germline, CDR1 is LNHDA and CDR2 SQIVND (reference sequence). This CDR3 reads CASMAGELFF. DNA of the CDR3: TGTGCCAGTATGGCCGGGGAGCTGTTTTTT.

This clonotype has only a few counts. The chain couples TRBV4-1 to TRBJ1-5; 8 nucleotides match TRBD1. The CDR3 length is 14 residues. The germline CDR1 and CDR2 sequences are MGHRA and YSYEKL. The J segment lost 7 bases and the V segment lost 3 bases, leaving 5 bases of the junction unmatched. The CDR3 loop reads CASSQDRDHQPQHF. The CDR3 DNA reads TGCGCCAGCAGCCAGGACAGGGACCACCAGCCCCAGCATTTT.

The V and J genes are TRBV7-2 and TRBJ2-7, with TRBD1 matching over 7 bases. Germline assignment: CDR1 SGHTA and CDR2 FQGNSA. CDR3 length equals 15 residues. V lost 5 bases and J lost 0; bases outside the gene matches: 7. CDR3 nucleotides: TGTGCCAGCAGCCAACTACAGGGGATCTCCTACGAGCAGTACTTC. Protein product: CASSQLQGISYEQYF.

The chain links TRBV4-3 to TRBJ1-1, with D uncertain. Per the germline V gene, CDR1 is LGHNA and CDR2 is YSLEER. The CDR3 runs to 13 residues. V was shortened by 8 bases and J by 1 base, with 11 bases between the two germline ends. As DNA, the CDR3 is TGCGCCAGCGGAGGGAGATCGAACACTGAAGCTTTCTTT. Its protein is CASGGRSNTEAFF.

The chain has TRBV18 and TRBJ1-1; D remains ambiguous. Germline loops: CDR1 KGHSH, CDR2 LQKENI. CDR3 length equals 12 residues. V was clipped by 8 bases and J by 8 bases, with 15 bases between them. CDR3 in amino acids: CASAAPGLEAFF. DNA of the CDR3: TGTGCCAGCGCCGCACCCGGCCTCGAAGCTTTCTTT.

The chain couples TRBV7-9 to TRBJ2-1, with TRBD1 matching over 7 bases. CDR1 and CDR2 from the germline V gene are SEHNR and FQNEAQ (reference sequence). This CDR3 is built from 14 residues. Trimming at V came to 5 bases and at J to 5 bases, leaving 6 bases not matched to a gene. The CDR3 loop is CASSIYRGDNEQFF. The CDR3 region has the DNA TGTGCCAGCAGCATCTACAGGGGCGACAATGAGCAGTTCTTC.

The chain uses TRBV14 and TRBJ2-1; TRBD2 matches 12 bases. Germline V CDR1 and CDR2: SGHDN, FVKESK. V was pared by 5 bases and J by 8 bases, with 7 bases of the junction left unmatched. This CDR3 region has 15 residues. The CDR3 DNA reads TGTGCCAGCAGCTTCCTAGCGGGAGGGTTGGATGAGCAGTTCTTC. As protein: CASSFLAGGLDEQFF.

The chain employs TRBV20-1 and TRBJ1-2, with a tentative D call TRBD1 (6 bases). The V end lost 0 bases, the J end lost 5 bases, and 13 bases lay between the germline ends. CDR3 length: 14 amino acids. From germline, CDR1 is DFQATT and CDR2 SNEGSKA (reference sequence). The CDR3 loop is CSARERDRTYGYTF. The CDR3 bases are TGCAGTGCTAGAGAACGTGACAGGACTTATGGCTACACCTTC.

J is TRBJ1-1 and V is TRBV4-3; D gene uncertain. CDR1 and CDR2 from the germline V gene are LGHNA and YSLEER. Trimming shortened V by 4 bases and J by 1 base, and 13 bases separated the two germline ends. This CDR3 contains 15 residues. As DNA, the CDR3 is TGCGCCAGCAGCCCCTTGTATTCAGAGAACACTGAAGCTTTCTTT. Protein: CASSPLYSENTEAFF.